Listed here is a single T cell receptor (beta chain). Its target is unknown. The sample is drawn from a study of Ad26.COV2.S vaccination and SARS-CoV-2 variants. Study results and limitations: Non-spike TCR breadth showed similarity between vaccine and placebo recipients.

J was trimmed by 2 bases and V by 5 bases; bases with no gene match: 7. CDR1 is SGHDT and CDR2 is YYEEEE in the germline V gene. The CDR3 length is 14 residues. Documented treatment: over 15 received Ad26.COV2.S at low or high dose, single or two shots; several received placebo; per-sample allocation not given. Repertoires come from day 63 after the first vaccine or placebo injection. Some clones are missing from TCRdb's copy, which holds only in-frame ones; the method was immunoSEQ multiplex PCR. The table includes 240,000 or so clones, approximately 90% detected once. The TCR comes from a person aged 18-65 years who received the Ad26.COV2.S COVID-19 vaccine or a placebo. This chain joins TRBV5-6 and TRBJ2-7, with TRBD1 matching over 7 bases. Specimen: peripheral blood, collected in a trial of Ad26.COV2.S vaccine versus placebo. CDR3 sequence reads: CASSNRGLPYEQYF. The CDR3 DNA is TGTGCCAGCAGTAACAGGGGTTTGCCCTACGAGCAGTACTTC.